Given below is one TCR beta chain in context. In terms of age and location, participants ranged from roughly 18 to 100 years and lived in about two dozen US areas. Cohorts were assigned according to the clinical history that participants reported. Exposed volunteers were people who met a COVID-19 case within 2 weeks before study entry. Profiled with immunoSEQ multiplex PCR; TCRdb holds only in-frame clones, not every one. This table holds 200,000 to 250,000 clones, 85% to 90% found once. The data originate from a study of blood T cell repertoires in COVID-19. Overall study: Acute and convalescent COVID-19 samples came from the United States, Italy and Spain.

The V gene's germline CDR1 is SNHLY and CDR2 FYNNEI. The CDR3 runs to 13 residues. Between the trimmed V and J ends, which lost 4 bases and 6 bases, there was a span of 13 bases. The sequence derives from a young man who had been exposed to COVID-19. The V call is TRBV2, the J call TRBJ2-7; tentative D call: TRBD1 (5 bases). Sequences were obtained from PBMCs or T cells enriched from blood (not recorded which). CDR3 amino acids: CASSVSRVGEQYF. The CDR3 region has the DNA TGTGCCAGCAGTGTTTCCAGGGTGGGCGAGCAGTACTTC.